These T cell receptor beta chains were read from a single sample in a study of cytomegalovirus exposure and HLA in healthy donors. Profiled with immunoSEQ multiplex PCR; TCRdb holds only in-frame clones, not every one. There are under 150,000 clones in the sample; 81% occur only once, and about 0.7% lies in the top ten. The sequencing sample was made of PBMCs. Every receptor here comes from a man between 18 and 29 years old in good health and CMV-seronegative. The conserved cysteine and the conserved F or W are not part of the CDR3 here.

V gene	CDR3 protein
TRBV7-9	ASTLTGPGANVLT
TRBV27	ASNLSVNEQF
TRBV21-1	ASSTSEQY
TRBV30	AWSGMRHRNSPLH
TRBV7-9	ASSSGESYEQY
TRBV2	ASSLEQDAPSRYGYT
TRBV9	ASSVVPGDGYT
TRBV29-1	SVRLAGASEQF
TRBV6-4	ASSWGEDTEAF
TRBV19	ASQASGNTIY